These 29 T cell receptor beta chains were sequenced from one sample in a study of blood T cell repertoires in COVID-19. Sequenced by immunoSEQ multiplex PCR; TCRdb stores in-frame clones only, minus some. Counted here are fewer than 50,000 clones, roughly 91% occurring once; the ten biggest clones make up over 7.5%. Sample: peripheral blood. The receptors here all came from a man in his forties or fifties with active COVID-19.

The chain carries TRBV10-3 and TRBJ1-1; D is uncertain. Between the trimmed V and J ends, which lost 6 bases and 0 bases, there was a span of 8 bases. Germline V lookup: CDR1 ENHRY, CDR2 SYGVKD. This CDR3 region has 13 residues. The CDR3 loop reads CAIRPAMNTEAFF. The CDR3 region has the DNA TGTGCCATCAGACCCGCTATGAACACTGAAGCTTTCTTT.

The chain joins TRBV11-2 to TRBJ1-2; TRBD1 might be the D (5 bases). The CDR3 runs to 13 residues. V shed 1 base and J shed 4 bases, with 7 bases lying between them. Germline assignment: CDR1 SGHAT and CDR2 FQNNGV. The DNA of the CDR3 is TGTGCCAGCAGCTTAGCCGGGGGCTATGGCTACACCTTC. Translation: CASSLAGGYGYTF.

The CDR3 region is CASRGGRVANEQFF. The DNA of the CDR3 is TGTGCCAGTAGGGGCGGGAGGGTGGCTAATGAGCAGTTCTTC. This chain connects TRBV19 to TRBJ2-1, with 9 positions matching TRBD2. Unmatched junction bases numbered 7, after V lost 6 bases and J lost 7 bases. Germline V gives CDR1 LNHDA, CDR2 SQIVND (reference sequence). The length of the CDR3 is 14 residues.

The V gene is TRBV7-9, the J gene TRBJ2-1, with a possible D match to TRBD2 (5 bases). Germline values: CDR1 SEHNR, CDR2 FQNEAQ (reference sequence). The V end lost 5 bases, the J end lost 0 bases, and 11 bases lay between the germline ends. The CDR3 sequence is 15 residues long. The CDR3 nucleotides read TGTGCCAGCAGCGTAGACGGAGGCTCCTACAATGAGCAGTTCTTC. Translated, it gives CASSVDGGSYNEQFF.

The chain recombines TRBV2 with TRBJ1-3; unclear D gene. The CDR3 loop spans 17 amino acids. Germline values: CDR1 SNHLY, CDR2 FYNNEI. V was cut by 4 bases and J by 0 bases, with 16 bases left in between. DNA for the CDR3: TGTGCCAGCAGTGTATCCGGTAGAGGAAACTCTGGAAACACCATATATTTT. It yields the protein CASSVSGRGNSGNTIYF.

The chain joins TRBV9 to TRBJ2-4; 8 nucleotides agree with TRBD2. The CDR3 extends over 15 amino acids. Germline V lookup: CDR1 SGDLS, CDR2 YYNGEE. Trimming took 3 bases from V and 2 from J; bases not matched to a gene: 4. The CDR3 nucleotides are TGTGCCAGCAGCGCGGGGGGGCTCTCCAAAAACATTCAGTACTTC. Protein product: CASSAGGLSKNIQYF.

The chain couples TRBV3-1 (or the pseudogene TRBV3-2) to TRBJ2-3; weak D call: TRBD1 (5 bases). The CDR3 contains 14 residues. Trimming removed 3 bases from V and 2 bases from J, with 9 bases in between. Germline CDR1 is LGHDT and CDR2 is YNNKEL (reference sequence). In DNA form, the CDR3 reads TGTGCCAGCAGCCACTACAGGATCACAGATACGCAGTATTTT. It codes for CASSHYRITDTQYF.

The chain is built from TRBV11-2 and TRBJ2-3; weak D call: TRBD1 (5 bases). Germline assignment: CDR1 SGHAT and CDR2 FQNNGV. CDR3 length: 15 residues. The V end was cut by 1 base, the J end by 3 bases, with 11 bases between. The CDR3, as DNA: TGTGCCAGCAGCTTAGCGATAGGGGCAACAGATACGCAGTATTTT. Translating gives CASSLAIGATDTQYF.

The rearrangement uses TRBV6-2 or TRBV6-3 and TRBJ2-2; a weak D match, TRBD2 (6 bases). V was shortened by 6 bases and J by 6 bases, with 11 bases between the two germline ends. Germline assignment: CDR1 MNHEY and CDR2 SVGEGT. CDR3 length equals 13 residues. The CDR3 DNA sequence: TGTGCCAGCAGCCTAACGGGGGCCGGGGAGCTGTTTTTT. Its translation: CASSLTGAGELFF.

The chain couples TRBV2 to TRBJ1-4, with 9 bases aligning to TRBD1. The length of the CDR3 is 14 residues. Germline V lookup: CDR1 SNHLY, CDR2 FYNNEI. Trimming took 5 bases from V and 3 from J; bases not matched to a gene: 1. CDR3 region: CASSRDRANEKLFF. CDR3 coding DNA: TGTGCCAGCAGTCGGGACAGGGCTAATGAAAAACTGTTTTTT.

The rearrangement joins TRBV5-4 to TRBJ1-4, with 7 bases aligning to TRBD1. CDR1 SGHNT and CDR2 YYREEE come from the germline V gene (reference sequence). CDR3 length: 14 residues. Losses at the gene ends were 2 bases for V and 8 bases for J; bases not matched to a gene: 6. CDR3 in amino acids: CASSLETGREKLFF. The CDR3 DNA reads as TGTGCCAGCAGCTTAGAGACAGGGCGAGAAAAACTGTTTTTT. Based on the CDR3 plus reference TRBV5-4 and TRBJ1-4, the full variable domain is ETGVTQSPTHLIKTRGQQVTLRCSSQSGHNTVSWYQQALGQGPQFIFQYYREEENGRGNFPPRFSGLQFPNYSSELNVNALELDDSALYLCASSLETGREKLFFGSGTQLSVL.

The genes are TRBV6-5 and TRBJ1-2, with D tentatively TRBD1 (5 bases). The germline V and J ends were trimmed by 5 bases and 5 bases, with 12 bases remaining between them. The CDR3 has 13 residues. Germline CDR1 MNHEY, CDR2 SVGAGI. CDR3 loop: CASSTGGKYGYTF. The CDR3 DNA is TGTGCCAGCAGTACGGGGGGGAAATATGGCTACACCTTC.

V and J are TRBV2 and TRBJ2-7, with TRBD2 matching 10 bases. The CDR3 sequence is 15 residues long. The V segment lost 7 bases and the J segment 7 bases; nucleotides outside the gene matches: 13. Germline CDR1 is SNHLY and CDR2 is FYNNEI. The CDR3 DNA is TGTGCCAGCAAGGGAAGAGCGGGAGGGCCCGGAGAGCAGTACTTC. This translates into CASKGRAGGPGEQYF.

The gene calls are TRBV29-1 and TRBJ2-7; perhaps TRBD1 as D (5 bases). This CDR3 has 13 residues. Germline V gene lookup returns CDR1 SQVTM and CDR2 ANQGSEA. V was shortened by 1 base and J by 0 bases, with 7 bases between the two germline ends. This CDR3 reads CSVEGQLSYEQYF. The CDR3 nucleotides are TGCAGCGTTGAAGGACAGCTCTCCTACGAGCAGTACTTC.

This chain joins TRBV7-9 and TRBJ2-1, with TRBD1 matching over 7 bases. The CDR3 covers 14 residues. The germline V gene encodes CDR1 SEHNR and CDR2 FQNEAQ (reference sequence). With 5 bases clipped from V and 2 bases from J, the junction kept 3 bases outside the gene matches. Here the CDR3 DNA reads TGTGCCAGCAGCGCGGACAGGCCCTACAATGAGCAGTTCTTC. Translation gives CASSADRPYNEQFF.

The CDR3, as DNA: TGTGCCAGTAACGGGGACAGGGGAGCAATCGGGGAGCTGTTTTTT. Translation: CASNGDRGAIGELFF. The chain employs TRBV19 and TRBJ2-2; 10 bases line up with TRBD1. J was trimmed by 7 bases and V by 7 bases; bases with no gene match: 9. The CDR3 is 15 amino acids. Germline CDR1 reads LNHDA; CDR2 reads SQIVND (reference sequence).

In its sample, this clone was seen once. V usage is TRBV7-9 and J usage is TRBJ2-7; 7 bases fit TRBD2. With 3 bases clipped from V and 2 bases from J, the junction kept 4 bases outside the gene matches. CDR3 length: 14 residues. Germline assignment: CDR1 SEHNR and CDR2 FQNEAQ (reference sequence). DNA for the CDR3: TGTGCCAGCAGCTTGGGGGGGAAACCCTACGAGCAGTACTTC. It is translated as CASSLGGKPYEQYF.

The gene calls are TRBV24-1 and TRBJ2-1; 12 positions agree with TRBD1. The CDR3 has 16 residues. With V trimmed by 3 bases and J by 4 bases, 3 bases remained unmatched. Germline V CDR1 and CDR2: KGHDR, SFDVKD. The chain's CDR3 is CATSDGTGGSYNEQFF. The CDR3 nucleotides are TGTGCCACCAGTGATGGGACAGGGGGCTCATACAATGAGCAGTTCTTC.

This clone was picked up a small number of times. V is TRBV27 and J is TRBJ2-2, with D possibly matching TRBD1 (6 bases). The CDR3 extends over 15 amino acids. The germline V and J ends were trimmed by 6 bases and 2 bases, with 13 bases remaining between them. From germline, CDR1 is MNHEY and CDR2 SMNVEV (reference sequence). CDR3 sequence: CASSFSTGNTGELFF. DNA of the CDR3: TGTGCCAGCAGCTTCTCGACAGGAAACACCGGGGAGCTGTTTTTT.

The V gene is TRBV27, the J gene TRBJ1-2, with TRBD1 matching over 8 bases. The junction had 8 bases not matched to a gene; V was cut back by 3 bases and J by 5 bases. Germline lookup yields CDR1 MNHEY and CDR2 SMNVEV (reference sequence). This CDR3 region has 15 residues. The CDR3 coding sequence is TGTGCCAGCAGTTTTATCTCAGGGGGCGGTTATGGCTACACCTTC. Its protein product is CASSFISGGGYGYTF.

The gene calls are TRBV18 and TRBJ2-5, with 8 bases matching TRBD1. Germline V CDR1 and CDR2: KGHSH, LQKENI. V lost 0 bases and J lost 5; bases outside the gene matches: 5. The CDR3 has 15 residues. Here the CDR3 DNA reads TGTGCCAGCTCACCACCGGCAGGGGGCTCTGAGACCCAGTACTTC. Translated, it gives CASSPPAGGSETQYF. The full variable domain, completed using reference TRBV18 and TRBJ2-5, is NAGVMQNPRHLVRRRGQEARLRCSPMKGHSHVYWYRQLPEEGLKFMVYLQKENIIDESGMPKERFSAEFPKEGPSILRIQQVVRGDSAAYFCASSPPAGGSETQYFGPGTRLLVL.

V gene TRBV14 combines with J gene TRBJ2-3; D not certain. V was trimmed by 1 base and J by 4 bases, leaving 6 bases between them. Per the germline V gene, CDR1 is SGHDN and CDR2 is FVKESK. The CDR3 loop spans 13 amino acids. CDR3 nucleotides: TGTGCCAGCAGCCAAGCACGGGCAGATACGCAGTATTTT. This sequence encodes CASSQARADTQYF.

The chain uses TRBV9 and TRBJ2-1, with 9 bases lining up with TRBD2. Germline V CDR1 and CDR2: SGDLS, YYNGEE. Trimming at V came to 0 bases and at J to 3 bases, leaving 7 bases not matched to a gene. The CDR3 is made up of 17 amino acids. The CDR3 loop reads CASSVARGRGGYNEQFF. The CDR3 bases are TGTGCCAGCAGCGTAGCTCGCGGGCGGGGGGGCTACAATGAGCAGTTCTTC.

CDR3 in amino acids: CASSLVLQGAIGELFF. DNA for the CDR3: TGTGCCAGCTCACTCGTCCTACAGGGGGCAATCGGGGAGCTGTTTTTT. The chain joins TRBV18 to TRBJ2-2, with 9 bases aligning to TRBD1. The junction had 10 bases not matched to a gene; V was cut back by 4 bases and J by 7 bases. CDR1 is KGHSH, CDR2 LQKENI, per germline. This CDR3 spans 16 amino acids.

Only one count was recorded for this clone. V gene TRBV7-8 combines with J gene TRBJ2-7; D not certain. Germline V gene data show CDR1 as SGHVS and CDR2 as FQNEAQ. Deletions cut 1 base from V and 3 bases from J, with 10 bases between. The CDR3 loop spans 14 amino acids. CDR3 residues: CASSLEVAIYEQYF. Here the CDR3 DNA reads TGTGCCAGCAGCTTAGAGGTAGCAATCTACGAGCAGTACTTC.

The chain combines TRBV7-9 with TRBJ1-1, with TRBD1 as a possible D gene (6 bases). The CDR3 has 15 residues. The ends were cut back, 5 bases at V and 1 base at J, with 14 bases in the middle. Germline V CDR1 and CDR2: SEHNR, FQNEAQ (reference sequence). The CDR3 region is CASSHPLGANTEAFF. Written as DNA, the CDR3 is TGTGCCAGCAGCCATCCGCTGGGGGCGAACACTGAAGCTTTCTTT.

J is TRBJ2-5 and V is TRBV5-4; 15 nucleotides agree with TRBD2. Germline V gives CDR1 SGHNT, CDR2 YYREEE (reference sequence). Trimming took 0 bases from V and 5 from J; bases not matched to a gene: 8. This CDR3 has 18 residues. The CDR3 DNA follows: TGTGCCAGCAGCTTGGGTGGGACTAGCGGGGGGAGGGAGGAGACCCAGTACTTC. This translates into CASSLGGTSGGREETQYF.

V and J are TRBV30 and TRBJ1-1; no clear D gene. The CDR3 totals 13 residues. CDR1 and CDR2 (germline): GTSNPN, SVGIG (reference sequence). V gave up 2 bases and J gave up 2 bases, with 9 bases separating them. The CDR3 DNA is TGTGCCTGGAGTTGGAGGTTAAACACTGAAGCTTTCTTT. Translated, it gives CAWSWRLNTEAFF.

This sequence joins TRBV19 and TRBJ1-5; D may be TRBD1 (5 bases). Trimming removed 7 bases at V and 6 bases at J, with 16 bases between. Germline V gene data show CDR1 as LNHDA and CDR2 as SQIVND (reference sequence). The CDR3 is made up of 14 amino acids. CDR3 in DNA: TGTGCCAGTACCCCCAGGCGGGGGGGTCAGCCCCAGCATTTT. It translates to CASTPRRGGQPQHF. Using reference TRBV19 and TRBJ1-5 for the parts outside the CDR3, the full variable domain is DGGITQSPKYLFRKEGQNVTLSCEQNLNHDAMYWYRQDPGQGLRLIYYSQIVNDFQKGDIAEGYSVSREKKESFPLTVTSAQKNPTAFYLCASTPRRGGQPQHFGDGTRLSIL.